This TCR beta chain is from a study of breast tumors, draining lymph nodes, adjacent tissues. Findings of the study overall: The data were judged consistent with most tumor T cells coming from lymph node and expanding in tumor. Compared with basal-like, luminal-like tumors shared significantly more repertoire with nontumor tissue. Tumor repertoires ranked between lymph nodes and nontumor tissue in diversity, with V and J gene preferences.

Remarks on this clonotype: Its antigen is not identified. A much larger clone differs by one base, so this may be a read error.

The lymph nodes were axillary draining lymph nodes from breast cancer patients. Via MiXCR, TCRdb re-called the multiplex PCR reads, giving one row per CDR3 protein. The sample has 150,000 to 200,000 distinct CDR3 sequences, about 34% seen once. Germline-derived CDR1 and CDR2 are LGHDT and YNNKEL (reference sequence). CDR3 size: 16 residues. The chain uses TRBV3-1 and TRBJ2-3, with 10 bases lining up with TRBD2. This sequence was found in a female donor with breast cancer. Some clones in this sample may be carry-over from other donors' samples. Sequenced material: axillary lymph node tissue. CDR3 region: CAGSQDLVSGRATQYF. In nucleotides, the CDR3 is TGTGCCGGCAGCCAAGATCTTGTAAGCGGGAGGGCCACGCAGTATTTT.